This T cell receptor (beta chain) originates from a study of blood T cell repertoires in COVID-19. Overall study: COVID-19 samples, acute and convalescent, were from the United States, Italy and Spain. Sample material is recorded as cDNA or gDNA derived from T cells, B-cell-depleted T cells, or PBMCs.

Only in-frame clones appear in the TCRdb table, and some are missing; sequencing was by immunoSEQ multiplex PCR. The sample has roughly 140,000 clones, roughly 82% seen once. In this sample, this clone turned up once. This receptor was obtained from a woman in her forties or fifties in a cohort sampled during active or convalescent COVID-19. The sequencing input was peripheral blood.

CDR3 coding DNA: TGCGCCAGCAGCGTACCGGGACAGGGAAATACTGAAGCTTTCTTT. Its translation: CASSVPGQGNTEAFF. V usage is TRBV5-1 and J usage is TRBJ1-1; 9 bases fit TRBD1. V shed 4 bases and J 5 bases; nucleotides not matched to a gene: 9. The length of the CDR3 is 15 residues. Germline V lookup: CDR1 SGHRS, CDR2 YFSETQ. Variable domain in full (rest from reference TRBV5-1 and TRBJ1-1): KAGVTQTPRYLIKTRGQQVTLSCSPISGHRSVSWYQQTPGQGLQFLFEYFSETQRNKGNFPGRFSGRQFSNSRSEMNVSTLELGDSALYLCASSVPGQGNTEAFFGQGTRLTVV.